The 8 T cell receptor beta chains given below trace back to one sample, sequenced in a study of cytotoxic CD8 clonotypes in ibrutinib-treated CLL. Method: immunoSEQ multiplex PCR; TCRdb's copy keeps in-frame clones and lacks some. The top ten hold roughly 6.3% of the sample, which has some 350,000 clones, under 70% seen once. The specimen comprised PBMCs, sampled after 36 months of ibrutinib treatment. The receptors were gathered from a human donor with chronic lymphocytic leukemia.

This chain connects TRBV5-1 to TRBJ2-1; 8 nucleotides line up with TRBD1. V dropped 5 bases and J dropped 9; count of bases not matched to a gene: 7. The germline V gene has CDR1 SGHRS and CDR2 YFSETQ. The CDR3 is made up of 13 amino acids. The CDR3 DNA reads as TGCGCCAGCAGTCCCGGACAGGGTCTTGAGCAGTTCTTC. It yields the protein CASSPGQGLEQFF.

The J gene is TRBJ2-7, the V gene TRBV6-6, with D hard to call. The V end was cut by 6 bases, the J end by 0 bases, with 15 bases between. Germline-derived CDR1 and CDR2 are MNHNY and SVGAGI (reference sequence). CDR3 size: 15 residues. CDR3 amino acids: CASRAPGPSSYEQYF. The CDR3 bases are TGTGCCAGCAGGGCCCCGGGTCCCAGCTCCTACGAGCAGTACTTC.

The gene calls are TRBV27 and TRBJ1-2, with D maybe TRBD1 (6 bases). CDR1 MNHEY and CDR2 SMNVEV come from the germline V gene (reference sequence). V lost 5 bases to trimming and J lost 5 bases, with 21 bases between them. The CDR3 runs 16 residues. The CDR3 reads CASSPQGHPGRYGYTF. The CDR3 DNA reads TGTGCCAGCAGTCCGCAGGGACACCCTGGCCGATATGGCTACACCTTC.

The V gene is TRBV7-6, the J gene TRBJ2-1; 9 nucleotides line up with TRBD2. Germline V lookup: CDR1 SGHVS, CDR2 FNYEAQ. The CDR3 sequence is 14 residues long. V was pared by 0 bases and J by 10 bases, with 4 bases of the junction left unmatched. The CDR3 nucleotides read TGTGCCAGCAGCTTAGCGTGGCGGGGGGGCGAGCAGTTCTTC. Amino acids: CASSLAWRGGEQFF.

The gene calls are TRBV28 and TRBJ1-2; the match to TRBD1 covers 10 bases. The trim removed 7 bases at V and 6 bases at J, leaving 11 bases unmatched. There are 15 residues in the CDR3. CDR1 MDHEN and CDR2 SYDVKM come from the germline V gene. The CDR3 sequence: CASTLWGTGADGYTF. The CDR3 DNA reads as TGTGCCAGCACCTTATGGGGGACAGGGGCGGATGGCTACACCTTC.

CDR3 amino acids: CASSHPSNYGYTF. The CDR3 bases are TGCGCCAGCAGCCACCCATCCAACTATGGCTACACCTTC. The gene calls are TRBV4-1 and TRBJ1-2; D unresolved. V lost 3 bases and J 2 bases, leaving 7 bases between the germline ends. Germline V gene sequence: CDR1 MGHRA, CDR2 YSYEKL. The CDR3 covers 13 residues.

This clone has a handful of counts. The V gene is TRBV18, the J gene TRBJ1-5, with D perhaps TRBD1 (5 bases). Germline CDR1 and CDR2: KGHSH and LQKENI. Trimming took off 1 base at V and 4 bases at J, with 17 bases between the two ends. The CDR3 contains 17 residues. The CDR3 nucleotides read TGTGCCAGCTCACCACAGGGCGCAGGGAACTATAATCAGCCCCAGCATTTT. It encodes CASSPQGAGNYNQPQHF.

V and J are TRBV6-6 and TRBJ2-7; D unclear. Germline assignment: CDR1 MNHNY and CDR2 SVGAGI (reference sequence). The CDR3 runs 16 residues. Trimming took off 0 bases at V and 4 bases at J, with 16 bases between the two ends. The CDR3 loop is CASSYSHRGKTYEQYF. As DNA, the CDR3 is TGTGCCAGCAGTTACTCTCACCGCGGCAAAACTTACGAGCAGTACTTC.